The clone carrying this T cell receptor beta chain was observed once. Its antigen is still unknown. The source of the sample is a study of graft-versus-host responses after intestinal transplantation. Study overall: Recipients uniformly received anti-thymocyte globulin induction, followed by tacrolimus and steroids for three to four years. Study-level results: Peak GvH clone levels in circulation were associated with early post-transplant HvG declines. GvH clones detected in recipient marrow included some appearing first in ileum or blood.

Germline V gene lookup returns CDR1 LGHNT and CDR2 FRNRAP. The CDR3 sequence is 13 residues long. With 4 bases removed from V and 0 bases from J, the gap between germline ends came to 5 bases. Sequencing was performed with immunoSEQ multiplex PCR; in TCRdb, only in-frame clones are kept and a portion is missing. This table holds more than 85,000 clones, roughly 91% found once. The sample in question was unstimulated CD8+ T cells sorted from spleen or lymph node cells, obtained before intestinal transplant. The rearrangement links TRBV12-5 to TRBJ2-3; D remains unclear. The sequence derives from a human donor who received an intestinal transplant. CDR3 amino acids: CASGYGSTDTQYF. The CDR3 DNA sequence: TGTGCTAGTGGTTATGGCAGCACAGATACGCAGTATTTT.